The 26 T cell receptor beta chains presented below share a single source sample, sequenced in a study of blood T cells in healthy people across ages. Then a second PCR, running roughly 7 to 12 cycles, was carried out with a sample-barcoded 5' primer and a J-beta primer mix. TCRdb independently ran MiXCR on the 5' RACE reads; one entry per CDR3 protein. The sample lists about a million distinct CDR3 sequences, roughly two fifths seen once, with around 14% in the top ten. Specimen: blood. The receptors stem from a man between 18 and 29 years old in good health.

There are many counts of this clonotype. This chain links TRBV9 with TRBJ2-1; 8 positions match TRBD2. V shed 2 bases and J 5 bases; nucleotides not matched to a gene: 3. Germline V gene data show CDR1 as SGDLS and CDR2 as YYNGEE. The CDR3 is 14 amino acids. As DNA, the CDR3 is TGTGCCAGCAGCGTGGTTAGCGGGAACAATGAGCAGTTCTTC. Its translation is CASSVVSGNNEQFF.

This chain uses TRBV28 with TRBJ2-1; D possibly corresponds to TRBD2 (6 bases). Germline assignment: CDR1 MDHEN and CDR2 SYDVKM. V was trimmed by 5 bases and J by 15 bases, leaving 17 bases between them. The CDR3 contains 12 residues. The CDR3 nucleotides are TGTGCCAGCAGTGCTGGATGGGGGGATCGGTTCTTC. Protein product: CASSAGWGDRFF.

This chain connects TRBV11-2 to TRBJ2-3, with D possibly TRBD1 on 5 matching bases. In germline, CDR1 is SGHAT, CDR2 FQNNGV. The CDR3 runs 13 residues. Trimming removed 3 bases from V and 6 bases from J, with 10 bases in between. The CDR3 sequence: CASSLTVADTQYF. The CDR3 nucleotides read TGTGCCAGCAGCTTGACAGTTGCCGATACGCAGTATTTT.

This clonotype was seen only a few times. The chain recombines TRBV5-6 with TRBJ2-7; D is perhaps TRBD1 or TRBD2 (6 bases each). V was trimmed by 2 bases and J by 3 bases, leaving 15 bases between them. The CDR3 contains 15 residues. Per the germline V gene, CDR1 is SGHDT and CDR2 is YYEEEE. The CDR3 reads CASSLGGTSHYEQYF. CDR3 sequence (DNA): TGTGCCAGCAGCTTAGGCGGGACAAGTCACTACGAGCAGTACTTC.

The chain joins TRBV20-1 to TRBJ1-5; 10 bases line up with TRBD1. After removal of 6 bases from V and 8 bases from J, the junction contained 7 bases not matched to a gene. The CDR3 sequence is 13 residues long. Per the germline V gene, CDR1 is DFQATT and CDR2 is SNEGSKA (reference sequence). CDR3 sequence: CSAVDRGLEPQHF. The CDR3 DNA follows: TGCAGTGCCGTCGACAGGGGGCTGGAGCCCCAGCATTTT.

The gene calls are TRBV3-1 and TRBJ1-2; 10 bases map to TRBD1. Losses at the gene ends were 0 bases for V and 5 bases for J; bases not matched to a gene: 3. The CDR3 is 15 amino acids. The germline V gene encodes CDR1 LGHDT and CDR2 YNNKEL (reference sequence). The chain's CDR3 is CASSQDGTGVYGYTF. CDR3 coding DNA: TGTGCCAGCAGCCAAGATGGGACAGGGGTGTATGGCTACACCTTC.

This clonotype has more than one count but fewer than ten. J is TRBJ2-1 and V is TRBV2; a weak D match, TRBD2 (7 bases). V lost 1 base, J lost 6 bases, and 10 bases lay in between. Per germline, CDR1 SNHLY and CDR2 FYNNEI. This CDR3 has 14 amino acids. In DNA, the CDR3 is TGTGCCAGCAGTGAAGGAGGGGGGGCCAATGAGCAGTTCTTC. Protein product: CASSEGGGANEQFF. The whole variable domain, filled in from reference TRBV2 and TRBJ2-1, reads EPEVTQTPSHQVTQMGQEVILRCVPISNHLYFYWYRQILGQKVEFLVSFYNNEISEKSEIFDDQFSVERPDGSNFTLKIRSTKLEDSAMYFCASSEGGGANEQFFGPGTRLTVL.

This clonotype was recorded a few times. The V call is TRBV20-1, the J call TRBJ1-1; 7 bases fit TRBD1. The CDR3 contains 13 residues. V was clipped by 6 bases and J by 2 bases; unmatched bases: 6. Germline V gives CDR1 DFQATT, CDR2 SNEGSKA (reference sequence). CDR3 amino acids: CSARQGDNTEAFF. The CDR3, as DNA: TGCAGTGCGAGACAGGGCGATAACACTGAAGCTTTCTTT.

V is TRBV20-1 and J is TRBJ1-5, with 7 bases that match TRBD1. The trim removed 5 bases at V and 0 bases at J, leaving 13 bases unmatched. Germline CDR1 DFQATT, CDR2 SNEGSKA (reference sequence). This CDR3 has 17 amino acids. DNA of the CDR3: TGCAGTGCTGCAGACAGGGCGACCCTGAATAGCAATCAGCCCCAGCATTTT. It encodes CSAADRATLNSNQPQHF.

The rearrangement joins TRBV7-9 to TRBJ2-7, with 7 bases identical to TRBD1. Germline V gives CDR1 SEHNR, CDR2 FQNEAQ (reference sequence). This CDR3 spans 12 amino acids. The junction had 4 bases not matched to a gene; V was cut back by 5 bases and J by 6 bases. In DNA form, the CDR3 reads TGTGCCAGCAGCCAAGGGGGCCCCGAGCAGTACTTC. It encodes CASSQGGPEQYF.

This clonotype was observed a few times. The chain has TRBV11-2 and TRBJ2-1; D perhaps matches TRBD1 (6 bases). Per the germline V gene, CDR1 is SGHAT and CDR2 is FQNNGV. The CDR3 is made up of 15 amino acids. Trimming removed 5 bases from V and 2 bases from J, with 13 bases in between. This CDR3 is CASSPRGGTYNEQFF. The CDR3 DNA sequence: TGTGCCAGCAGCCCCAGAGGGGGTACCTACAATGAGCAGTTCTTC.

This chain links TRBV9 with TRBJ2-7; a weak D match, TRBD2 (6 bases). The ends were cut back, 4 bases at V and 7 bases at J, with 18 bases in the middle. CDR1 and CDR2 from the germline V gene are SGDLS and YYNGEE. There are 14 residues in the CDR3. CDR3 DNA sequence: TGTGCCAGCAGCTCCGGTAATCGGGGGAGTGAGCAGTACTTC. Protein: CASSSGNRGSEQYF.

This clonotype appeared a few times. The chain has TRBV9 and TRBJ2-3; TRBD1 aligns across 11 bases. The CDR3 is made up of 19 amino acids. The ends lost 4 bases at V and 4 bases at J; junction bases unmatched: 17. The germline V gene has CDR1 SGDLS and CDR2 YYNGEE. CDR3 coding DNA: TGTGCCAGCAGCACACCGGGACAGGGGGTAAGGTCTCGGGCAGATACGCAGTATTTT. Protein: CASSTPGQGVRSRADTQYF. The whole variable domain, remainder taken from reference TRBV9 and TRBJ2-3, is DSGVTQTPKHLITATGQRVTLRCSPRSGDLSVYWYQQSLDQGLQFLIQYYNGEERAKGNILERFSAQQFPDLHSELNLSSLELGDSALYFCASSTPGQGVRSRADTQYFGPGTRLTVL.

V and J are TRBV6-1 and TRBJ1-5; no reliable D call. Judging by the DNA end, TRBJ2-3 fits better; the J call may be wrong. CDR1 and CDR2 from the germline V gene are MNHNS and SASEGT. The CDR3 spans 14 residues. Here the CDR3 DNA reads TGTGCCAGCAGTGAACTAGACTCGAATCAGCCCCAGTATTTT. Translated: CASSELDSNQPQYF.

This clonotype was seen a handful of times. The genes are TRBV27 and TRBJ2-5; D possibly corresponds to TRBD2 (6 bases). The CDR3 has 15 amino acids. The germline V and J ends were trimmed by 2 bases and 11 bases, with 21 bases remaining between them. From germline, CDR1 is MNHEY and CDR2 SMNVEV (reference sequence). The CDR3 sequence: CASSLGGLSVNEQYF. The CDR3 bases are TGTGCCAGCAGTTTAGGGGGGTTATCGGTGAATGAGCAGTACTTC.

This clonotype was seen only a few times. This CDR3 is CASSPLGRGHQYF. The DNA for the CDR3 is TGTGCCAGCAGCCCTCTGGGCAGGGGTCACCAGTACTTC. The chain is built from TRBV6-5 and TRBJ2-5; possibly TRBD1 for D (6 bases). The V gene lost 6 bases and the J gene lost 10 bases, with 18 bases spanning the gap. The CDR3 is 13 residues long. Germline-derived CDR1 and CDR2 are MNHEY and SVGAGI.

This clonotype was detected a few times. The gene calls are TRBV4-3 and TRBJ1-5; 8 nucleotides agree with TRBD1. V shed 1 base and J 5 bases; nucleotides not matched to a gene: 4. Germline V lookup: CDR1 LGHNA, CDR2 YSLEER. The CDR3 consists of 15 residues. CDR3 nucleotides: TGCGCCAGCAGCCAAGGGGCACAGGGGGATCAGCCCCAGCATTTT. Protein: CASSQGAQGDQPQHF.

The table lists this clonotype with a few counts. The CDR3 nucleotides are TGTGCCAGCAGTTATGGTGGGGACAGTTACAATGAGCAGTACTTC. Translation: CASSYGGDSYNEQYF. The chain uses TRBV6-5 and TRBJ2-5, with 7 bases identical to TRBD1. Germline values: CDR1 MNHEY, CDR2 SVGAGI. The CDR3 totals 15 residues. The ends lost 3 bases at V and 11 bases at J; junction bases unmatched: 15.

The chain is built from TRBV20-1 and TRBJ1-1; 7 nucleotides line up with TRBD1. The V segment lost 5 bases and the J segment 0 bases; nucleotides outside the gene matches: 6. Looked up from germline, CDR1 is DFQATT and CDR2 is SNEGSKA (reference sequence). The CDR3 loop spans 14 amino acids. The CDR3 protein is CSAPLTGMNTEAFF. The CDR3, as DNA: TGCAGTGCTCCACTGACAGGGATGAACACTGAAGCTTTCTTT.

In its sample, this clonotype was seen a few times. This CDR3 is CSARQTKGNQPQHF. The DNA for the CDR3 is TGCAGTGCTAGACAGACAAAAGGCAATCAGCCCCAGCATTTT. The chain has TRBV20-1 and TRBJ1-5; D is unresolved. The length of the CDR3 is 14 residues. Germline V lookup: CDR1 DFQATT, CDR2 SNEGSKA (reference sequence). V was trimmed by 2 bases and J by 2 bases, leaving 10 bases between them.

J is TRBJ2-5 and V is TRBV18; the D is unclear. Germline-derived CDR1 and CDR2 are KGHSH and LQKENI. The CDR3 consists of 13 residues. V lost 0 bases to trimming and J lost 5 bases, with 7 bases between them. This chain's CDR3 is CASSPPTKETQYF. The CDR3 bases are TGTGCCAGCTCACCACCGACGAAGGAGACCCAGTACTTC. The full variable domain, with the rest looked up from reference TRBV18 and TRBJ2-5, is NAGVMQNPRHLVRRRGQEARLRCSPMKGHSHVYWYRQLPEEGLKFMVYLQKENIIDESGMPKERFSAEFPKEGPSILRIQQVVRGDSAAYFCASSPPTKETQYFGPGTRLLVL.

This clonotype was seen more than once but under ten times. The chain joins TRBV29-1 to TRBJ2-1; TRBD1 is a possible D gene (6 bases). The germline V gene has CDR1 SQVTM and CDR2 ANQGSEA. The CDR3 is 9 amino acids. Here the CDR3 DNA reads TGCGCCACAGGGTCTGCGCAGTTCTTC. This encodes CATGSAQFF.

The chain combines TRBV7-9 with TRBJ1-2, with TRBD1 as a possible D gene (5 bases). Germline V CDR1 and CDR2: SEHNR, FQNEAQ (reference sequence). The V end lost 5 bases, the J end lost 3 bases, and 10 bases lay between the germline ends. This CDR3 has 13 amino acids. The CDR3 DNA reads as TGTGCCAGCAGCCCTGGGGGGTACTATGGCTACACCTTC. Translating gives CASSPGGYYGYTF.

About this clonotype itself: An end of the junction does not agree with germline; a read error may underlie this. The genes are TRBV9 and TRBJ1-2; 12 nucleotides agree with TRBD1. CDR1 and CDR2 (germline): SGDLS, YYNGEE. The CDR3 contains 16 residues. This chain's CDR3 is CASSVSGTGGSYGYTF. In DNA form, the CDR3 reads TGTGCCAGTAGCGTCTCCGGGACAGGGGGCTCCTATGGCTACACCTTC.

This clonotype was seen only a few times. The chain recombines TRBV20-1 with TRBJ2-1; 10 nucleotides line up with TRBD2. Looked up from germline, CDR1 is DFQATT and CDR2 is SNEGSKA (reference sequence). The CDR3 contains 15 residues. Trimming cost V 1 base and J 5 bases; bases outside gene matches: 5. In DNA form, the CDR3 reads TGCAGTGCTAGAGTCCGGACTAGCGGAAACAATGAGCAGTTCTTC. It codes for CSARVRTSGNNEQFF.

The CDR3 is CASSQGTSPNEKLFF. The CDR3, as DNA: TGCGCCAGCAGCCAAGGGACGTCACCTAATGAAAAACTGTTTTTT. The chain links TRBV4-3 to TRBJ1-4; the D is unclear. This CDR3 is built from 15 residues. The V end lost 1 base, the J end lost 3 bases, and 9 bases lay between the germline ends. The germline gives CDR1 LGHNA, CDR2 YSLEER.